Listed below are T cell receptor beta chains from one sample, sequenced in a study of molecular identifiers for immune sequencing clone quantification. From the PCR reads, TCRdb called clonotypes with MiXCR, one entry per CDR3 protein. The data show tens of thousands of distinct CDR3 sequences, with approximately 24% seen just once and around 0.96% held by the top ten. Sequencing input: naive CD8+ T cells from blood, with Jurkat cell RNA spiked in. Receptors were obtained from a human donor in good health. Some libraries in this study had Jurkat cell RNA spiked in. Each CDR3 is given with its conserved first and last residue. A D gene is named only where the DNA matches it firmly. Where a row states a size, it is once, few, many or the class of an expanded clone; other rows omit it.

DNA	CDR3	D	size	V	J
TGTGACGGAGAGAGCGGGACGCAAATAGAAGAGAACACTGAAGCTTTCTTT	CDGESGTQIEENTEAFF	-	-	TRBV21-1	TRBJ1-1
TGTGCCATCGACGGTGCAACTAATGAAAAACTGTTTTTT	CAIDGATNEKLFF	-	many	TRBV30	TRBJ1-4
TGTGTCACCTCCCAAAGAGGCCTTAGCTCCTACGAGCAGTACTTC	CVTSQRGLSSYEQYF	-	-	TRBV13	TRBJ2-7
TGTGCCACCCTAAACGGACTAGCGGGAGTCCCCCCCCAAGAGACCCAGTACTTC	CATLNGLAGVPPQETQYF	TRBD2	many	TRBV28	TRBJ2-5
TGTGCCATCTCGGGCGGGGGGCCCCAAGAGACCCAGTACTTC	CAISGGGPQETQYF	TRBD2	many	TRBV10-3	TRBJ2-5
TGCGCCAGCAGCCAAGATGATCGCGGGGCCACAGATACGCAGTATTTT	CASSQDDRGATDTQYF	-	many	TRBV4-1	TRBJ2-3
TGCGCCAGCAGTGAGTCGAGAGCGGGGGGGCAGTATACGCAGTATTTT	CASSESRAGGQYTQYF	TRBD2	many	TRBV10-2	TRBJ2-3
TGTGCCAGCGGCGAGACAGGGAATGAGCAGTTCTTC	CASGETGNEQFF	TRBD1	-	TRBV11-2	TRBJ2-1
TGTGCCGGCAGTTCAAACCTAGGAGATACGCAGTATTTT	CAGSSNLGDTQYF	-	-	TRBV25-1	TRBJ2-3
TGTGCCAGCAGCTCTGGGAAGACCTACGAGCAGTACTTC	CASSSGKTYEQYF	-	many	TRBV7-9	TRBJ2-7
TGCAGTGCTAGGGGTGGGGGCGGCTACGAGCAGTACTTC	CSARGGGGYEQYF	-	many	TRBV20-1	TRBJ2-7
TGCAGACAGAGAGCGGACGCAGCCCGTCTGACCCAGTGCTTC	CRQRADAARLTQCF	-	-	TRBV20-1	TRBJ2-5
TGTGCCAGTAGTATTTACGGGGGCCTCCAAGAGACCCAGTACTTC	CASSIYGGLQETQYF	-	once	TRBV19	TRBJ2-5
TGTGCCAGCAGTTTATTGGACGAGGGGAACGAGCAGTACTTC	CASSLLDEGNEQYF	-	many	TRBV28	TRBJ2-7
TGTGCCAGCAGCCCATGGGTCAATACGCAGTATTTT	CASSPWVNTQYF	-	many	TRBV7-9	TRBJ2-3
TGTGCCAGCAGCTCCAGGGAAATCGCTGAAGCTTTCTTT	CASSSREIAEAFF	-	many	TRBV7-6	TRBJ1-1
TGTGCCAGCAGTTACTCGGGGAGCTCCTACGAGCAGTACTTC	CASSYSGSSYEQYF	-	many	TRBV6-5	TRBJ2-7
TGTGCCAGCAGTTACGCTGACAGGCTGAACACTGAAGCTTTCTTT	CASSYADRLNTEAFF	-	-	TRBV6-2/TRBV6-3	TRBJ1-1
TGTGCCAGCAGTTACTCGATAACGACTAGCGGGATTTCTACTACAGATACGCAGTATTTT	CASSYSITTSGISTTDTQYF	TRBD2	-	TRBV6-6	TRBJ2-3
TGCAGCATAATCGTCACAGGGGGCTACGAGCAGTACTTC	CSIIVTGGYEQYF	TRBD1	medium-sized	TRBV29-1	TRBJ2-7